These 22 T cell receptor beta chains came from one sample sequenced in a study of identical twins' blood T cells. TCRdb called the 5' RACE reads again in MiXCR, with one record for every CDR3 protein. The table has roughly 380,000 distinct CDR3 sequences, approximately 30% seen once; the top ten hold approximately 6.6%. The sequencing sample was made of PBMCs. Receptors originate from a woman aged 18-49 years in good health.

This sequence joins TRBV5-1 and TRBJ1-5; 9 bases align to TRBD1. The germline V gene encodes CDR1 SGHRS and CDR2 YFSETQ. The ends lost 5 bases at V and 4 bases at J; junction bases unmatched: 7. The CDR3 extends over 15 amino acids. The chain's CDR3 is CASSPTGGGNQPQHF. The CDR3 bases are TGCGCCAGCAGTCCTACAGGGGGCGGGAATCAGCCCCAGCATTTT.

This clonotype has a count of ten or more. The J gene is TRBJ2-1, the V gene TRBV9, with TRBD2 matching 10 bases. Germline trimming cut 0 bases from V and 2 bases from J; bases unmatched to any gene: 2. The germline gives CDR1 SGDLS, CDR2 YYNGEE. The CDR3 runs to 16 residues. The DNA of the CDR3 is TGTGCCAGCAGCGTAGGAACTAGCGGGACCTACAATGAGCAGTTCTTC. Its protein is CASSVGTSGTYNEQFF.

This clonotype turned up a few times. The chain links TRBV3-1 to TRBJ2-7; D might be TRBD1 or TRBD2, each matching 5 bases. The CDR3 is 13 residues long. Germline lookup yields CDR1 LGHDT and CDR2 YNNKEL (reference sequence). Trimming pared 5 bases from V and 6 bases from J, leaving 14 bases between. The CDR3 sequence is CASSSGRRGEQYF. The CDR3 nucleotides read TGTGCCAGCAGCTCAGGGAGACGAGGCGAGCAGTACTTC.

This clonotype was seen ten or more times. The rearrangement links TRBV3-1 to TRBJ1-2, with D possibly matching TRBD1 (5 bases). The CDR3 consists of 14 residues. Looked up from germline, CDR1 is LGHDT and CDR2 is YNNKEL (reference sequence). V was trimmed by 0 bases and J by 2 bases, leaving 7 bases between them. CDR3 sequence: CASSQDGGNYGYTF. DNA of the CDR3: TGTGCCAGCAGCCAAGATGGGGGAAACTATGGCTACACCTTC.

The chain employs TRBV29-1 and TRBJ2-7; TRBD1 matches at 10 bases. CDR1 and CDR2 from the germline V gene are SQVTM and ANQGSEA. The CDR3 length is 15 residues. V was pared by 7 bases and J by 5 bases, with 14 bases of the junction left unmatched. CDR3 sequence: CSGTGGQGFPNEQYF. The CDR3 DNA sequence: TGCAGCGGAACTGGGGGACAGGGGTTCCCCAACGAGCAGTACTTC.

The chain employs TRBV11-2 and TRBJ1-6; unclear D gene. V was cut by 3 bases and J by 7 bases, with 10 bases left in between. Germline V gene sequence: CDR1 SGHAT, CDR2 FQNNGV. The CDR3 has 14 residues. CDR3 sequence: CASSFSTRNSPLHF. CDR3 DNA sequence: TGTGCCAGCAGCTTCTCGACGAGAAATTCACCCCTCCACTTT.

The V call is TRBV25-1, the J call TRBJ2-3; no clear D gene. The CDR3 is 15 residues long. The V gene lost 3 bases and the J gene lost 9 bases, with 19 bases spanning the gap. Germline V gene sequence: CDR1 MGHDK, CDR2 SYGVNS. The CDR3 region has the DNA TGTGCCAGCAGTGACCCGCCCCCGGGTCCCGGGACGCAGTATTTT. It translates to CASSDPPPGPGTQYF.

This clonotype was picked up a small number of times. This rearrangement joins TRBV9 to TRBJ1-1, with 11 nucleotides matching TRBD1. Losses at the gene ends were 2 bases for V and 5 bases for J; bases not matched to a gene: 5. CDR3 length equals 15 residues. The germline CDR1 and CDR2 sequences are SGDLS and YYNGEE. The CDR3 region is CASSVTGTGGTEAFF. CDR3 sequence (DNA): TGTGCCAGCAGCGTTACCGGGACAGGGGGAACTGAAGCTTTCTTT.

This chain joins TRBV4-1 and TRBJ2-3; TRBD1 aligns across 7 bases. V dropped 0 bases and J dropped 7; count of bases not matched to a gene: 7. Germline V gene sequence: CDR1 MGHRA, CDR2 YSYEKL. CDR3 length equals 15 residues. This CDR3 reads CASSQDNRGRYTQYF. CDR3 nucleotide sequence: TGCGCCAGCAGCCAAGACAACAGGGGAAGATATACGCAGTATTTT.

This clonotype was observed a few times. The V gene is TRBV19, the J gene TRBJ1-2, with D perhaps TRBD1 (5 bases). V gave up 1 base and J gave up 1 base, with 10 bases separating them. Per germline, CDR1 LNHDA and CDR2 SQIVND (reference sequence). The CDR3 consists of 15 residues. This CDR3 reads CASSIGHRSNYGYTF. In DNA, the CDR3 is TGTGCCAGTAGTATAGGCCACAGGAGTAACTATGGCTACACCTTC.

The sample holds a few counts of this clonotype. The chain carries TRBV12-3 or TRBV12-4 and TRBJ1-1, with D hard to call. This CDR3 spans 11 amino acids. V lost 10 bases to trimming and J lost 11 bases, with 17 bases between them. In DNA form, the CDR3 reads TGTGCCACCAGGCAGGCCCTCGGGGCTTTCTTT. This translates into CATRQALGAFF.

This clonotype was detected a few times. The chain employs TRBV29-1 and TRBJ1-1; D perhaps matches TRBD1 (5 bases). The germline V gene encodes CDR1 SQVTM and CDR2 ANQGSEA. The length of the CDR3 is 12 residues. The CDR3 reads CTVLRGDTEAFF. CDR3 DNA: TGCACCGTCCTCCGGGGGGACACTGAAGCTTTCTTT.

On this clonotype itself: This may be a read error: a much more frequent sequence differs by one nucleotide. The chain carries TRBV29-1 and TRBJ1-4; a possible D gene is TRBD1 (5 bases). This CDR3 has 13 amino acids. Germline V lookup: CDR1 SQVTM, CDR2 ANQGSEA. V dropped 4 bases and J dropped 6 bases, with 12 bases sitting between them. The CDR3 is CSVGGTGDEKLFF. Written as DNA, the CDR3 is TGCAGCGTTGGAGGGACGGGGGATGAAAAACTGTTTTTT.

The sample holds many counts of this clonotype. CDR3 DNA: TGTGCCAGCAGTCCCTGGGACAAAGATACGCAGTATTTT. Its protein is CASSPWDKDTQYF. The chain combines TRBV25-1 with TRBJ2-3; D is possibly TRBD1 (6 bases). V lost 5 bases to trimming and J lost 5 bases, with 11 bases between them. Germline V lookup: CDR1 MGHDK, CDR2 SYGVNS. The CDR3 runs 13 residues.

This clonotype appeared a few times. The chain recombines TRBV19 with TRBJ1-5; D not certain. Trimming stripped 3 bases from V and 4 bases from J, with 16 bases between. Germline CDR1 is LNHDA and CDR2 is SQIVND (reference sequence). The CDR3 length is 16 residues. CDR3 coding DNA: TGTGCCAGTAGTATTATTCAGGAAGGTGGGAATCAGCCCCAGCATTTT. As protein: CASSIIQEGGNQPQHF.

The sample holds a few counts of this clonotype. The V call is TRBV2, the J call TRBJ2-2; unclear D gene. V was clipped by 8 bases and J by 1 base, with 5 bases between them. The CDR3 has 12 residues. CDR1 is SNHLY, CDR2 FYNNEI, per germline. CDR3 sequence (DNA): TGTGCCAGCCTGGAGAACACCGGGGAGCTGTTTTTT. Protein: CASLENTGELFF.

Concerning this clonotype itself: Compared with germline, one end of the junction differs, possibly owing to a read error. CDR3 coding DNA: TGTGCCAGCAAAAACCTTTCGGGGTGGAATTCACACCTCCACTTT. Protein: CASKNLSGWNSHLHF. This chain links TRBV7-8 with TRBJ1-6; D is unclear. This CDR3 is built from 15 residues. Germline V CDR1 and CDR2: SGHVS, FQNEAQ.

This chain links TRBV7-9 with TRBJ1-5; D gene uncertain. Germline CDR1 SEHNR, CDR2 FQNEAQ (reference sequence). Trimming stripped 1 base from V and 1 base from J, with 11 bases between. This CDR3 comprises 16 residues. The CDR3 DNA is TGTGCCAGCAGCTTAGGTGGTATGGGAAGCAATCAGCCCCAGCATTTT. Translated, it gives CASSLGGMGSNQPQHF.

This chain connects TRBV18 to TRBJ1-6; D is undetermined. Germline V lookup: CDR1 KGHSH, CDR2 LQKENI. Trimming pared 3 bases from V and 7 bases from J, leaving 13 bases between. The CDR3 is 15 amino acids. CDR3 sequence (DNA): TGTGCCAGCTCACCTGCGGGCATGAAGAATTCACCCCTCCACTTT. Translation: CASSPAGMKNSPLHF.

This clonotype was seen once. One end of the junction fails to match germline, which may point to a read error. The CDR3 protein is CASTTTNRPQHF. In nucleotides, the CDR3 is TGTGCCAGCACCACGACAAATCGGCCCCAGCATTTT. V usage is TRBV12-3 or TRBV12-4 and J usage is TRBJ1-5, with D unresolved. The CDR3 runs to 12 residues.

Concerning this clonotype: A much larger clone lies one base from this, so it may be a read error. V gene TRBV27 combines with J gene TRBJ1-6, with 7 bases aligning to TRBD1. With V trimmed by 7 bases and J by 8 bases, 14 bases remained unmatched. The CDR3 loop spans 16 amino acids. Germline assignment: CDR1 MNHEY and CDR2 SMNVEV (reference sequence). CDR3 sequence reads: CASTPRPGTEDSPLHF. CDR3 nucleotide sequence: TGTGCCAGCACCCCCCGCCCCGGGACAGAAGATTCACCCCTCCACTTT.

The chain has TRBV27 and TRBJ2-2; D may match TRBD1 or TRBD2 (5 bases each). The CDR3 contains 14 residues. The V end lost 8 bases, the J end lost 1 base, and 11 bases lay between the germline ends. The V gene's germline CDR1 is MNHEY and CDR2 SMNVEV (reference sequence). The CDR3 DNA sequence: TGTGCCAGCGCCTCGGGGCAGAACACCGGGGAGCTGTTTTTT. This gives the protein CASASGQNTGELFF.